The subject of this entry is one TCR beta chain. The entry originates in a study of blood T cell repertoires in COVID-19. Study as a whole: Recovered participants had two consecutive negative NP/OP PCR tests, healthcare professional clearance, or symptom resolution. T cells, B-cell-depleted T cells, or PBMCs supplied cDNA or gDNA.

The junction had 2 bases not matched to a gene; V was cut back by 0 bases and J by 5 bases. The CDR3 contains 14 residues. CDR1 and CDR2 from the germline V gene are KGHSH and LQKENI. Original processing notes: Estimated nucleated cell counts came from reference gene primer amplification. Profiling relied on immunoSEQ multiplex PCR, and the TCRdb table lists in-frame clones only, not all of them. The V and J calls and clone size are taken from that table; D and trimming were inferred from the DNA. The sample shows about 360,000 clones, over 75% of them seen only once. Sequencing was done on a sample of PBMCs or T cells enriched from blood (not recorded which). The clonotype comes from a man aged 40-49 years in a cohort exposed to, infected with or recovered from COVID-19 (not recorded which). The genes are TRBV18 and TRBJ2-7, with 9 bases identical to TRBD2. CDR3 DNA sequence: TGTGCCAGCTCACCACCAGCGGGAGGAGACGAGCAGTACTTC. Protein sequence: CASSPPAGGDEQYF.